The T cell receptor (beta chain) described here comes from a study of cytomegalovirus exposure and HLA in healthy donors. Germline V gene data show CDR1 as MDHEN and CDR2 as SYDVKM. Trimming shortened V by 6 bases and J by 1 base, and 7 bases separated the two germline ends. This CDR3 region has 13 residues. 13 Jbeta primers and 60 Vbeta primers were used for the PCR. Sequencing used immunoSEQ multiplex PCR; TCRdb keeps in-frame clones, though not all of them. The table shows approximately 160,000 clones, with 82% occurring only once. The V call is TRBV28, the J call TRBJ1-3; D gene unclear. This clonotype was sampled from a girl aged 10 to 17 in good health and CMV-seropositive. Sequencing used PBMCs. CDR3 nucleotides: TGTGCCAGCAGCCTCCGTTCTGGAAACACCATATATTTT. Translation: CASSLRSGNTIYF.